This TCR beta chain was found in a study of cytomegalovirus exposure and HLA in healthy donors. Findings and caveats of the study: A few V segments could not be told apart, such as TRBV6-2 and TRBV6-3, and were left out. Presence/absence analyses treated sequencing depth as roughly uniform across donors.

This CDR3 spans 14 amino acids. V lost 2 bases, J lost 6 bases, and 11 bases lay in between. Germline assignment: CDR1 SGHDT and CDR2 YYEEEE. PCR involved 60 Vbeta and 13 Jbeta primers. Libraries were prepared by immunoSEQ multiplex PCR; TCRdb keeps only in-frame clonotypes and omits some of them. The table records 100,000 to 150,000 clones, 65% to 75% of them present only once. Of note for this clone: Its antigen is unknown.

Sequencing was performed on PBMCs. This chain uses TRBV5-6 with TRBJ1-4; D is possibly TRBD1 (6 bases). This TCR was recovered from a woman aged 45-65 years in good health and CMV-seropositive. The CDR3 sequence: CASSFGTSYEKLFF. CDR3 sequence (DNA): TGTGCCAGCAGCTTTGGGACATCATATGAAAAACTGTTTTTT.